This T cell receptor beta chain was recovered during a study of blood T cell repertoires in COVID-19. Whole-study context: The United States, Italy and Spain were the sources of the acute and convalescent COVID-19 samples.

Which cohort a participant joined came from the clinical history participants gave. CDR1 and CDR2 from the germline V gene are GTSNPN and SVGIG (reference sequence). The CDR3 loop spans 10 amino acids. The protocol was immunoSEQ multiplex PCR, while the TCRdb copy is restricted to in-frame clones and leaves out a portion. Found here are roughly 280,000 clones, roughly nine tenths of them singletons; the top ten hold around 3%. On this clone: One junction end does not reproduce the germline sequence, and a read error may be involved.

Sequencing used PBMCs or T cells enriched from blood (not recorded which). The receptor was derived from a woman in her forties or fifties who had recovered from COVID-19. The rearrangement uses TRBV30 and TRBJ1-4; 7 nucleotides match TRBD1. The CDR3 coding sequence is TGTGCCTGGAGTCAGGGGGAATTGCACTTT. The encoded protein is CAWSQGELHF.